The source of this T cell receptor beta chain is a study of T cell changes during pregnancy in multiple sclerosis. The CDR3 is 14 residues long. After removal of 4 bases from V and 4 bases from J, the junction contained 6 bases not matched to a gene. Germline V gene sequence: CDR1 SGHNT, CDR2 YYREEE (reference sequence). Sequencing was performed with immunoSEQ multiplex PCR; in TCRdb, only in-frame clones are kept and a portion is missing. The sample consists of 55,000 to 80,000 clones, around 90% of them appearing once. The chain combines TRBV5-4 with TRBJ1-2; 8 positions match TRBD1. The source is a female donor in good health, enrolled as a control in a pregnancy study. Sequenced material: peripheral blood, taken after pregnancy. The CDR3 DNA reads TGTGCCAGCAGCGTACCGACAGGGGCCTATGGCTACACCTTC. Translated: CASSVPTGAYGYTF.